This T cell receptor (beta chain) derives from a study of T cell clonotyping in hematopoietic cell transplantation. Some clones are missing from TCRdb's copy, which holds only in-frame ones; the method was immunoSEQ multiplex PCR. The data hold some 9,700 clones, with about 97% observed a single time. Study results and caveats: Without cell sorting, CD4 versus CD8 contributions remain unresolved.

Details on this clone: Its antigen is not identified.

The receptor comes from a male patient aged 55 to 69 who had an allogeneic stem cell transplant from a related donor, so the T cells may come from the graft donor. Some clones in this sample may be carry-over from other donors' samples. Here the sequenced sample was peripheral blood mononuclear cells, taken 100 days after allogeneic stem cell transplant.

The CDR3 loop reads CASSALTGGAKDEQYF. The CDR3, as DNA: TGTGCCAGCAGCGCGTTAACAGGGGGCGCGAAAGACGAGCAGTACTTC. The chain has TRBV7-9 and TRBJ2-7, with TRBD1 matching over 9 bases. Germline trimming cut 5 bases from V and 5 bases from J; bases unmatched to any gene: 13. Germline CDR1 reads SEHNR; CDR2 reads FQNEAQ (reference sequence). The CDR3 runs to 16 residues.